The entry below gives a single TCR beta chain sequence along with its context. This entry comes from a study of blood T cell repertoires in COVID-19. Background on the study: Spain, Italy and the United States supplied samples that represented acute and convalescent COVID-19. In each case, the material was cDNA or gDNA derived from T cells, B-cell-depleted T cells, or PBMCs.

V gave up 1 base and J gave up 1 base, with 9 bases separating them. Germline V gene data show CDR1 as SGHRS and CDR2 as YFSETQ. There are 14 residues in the CDR3. Original data processing: Nucleated cell counts were estimated from reference gene primer amplification. Produced via immunoSEQ multiplex PCR; TCRdb's table is partial and in-frame only. V, J and clone size are taken as reported in that table, and D and trimming were inferred from the DNA itself. The data contain some 270,000 clones, 80% to 90% of them singletons. The chain recombines TRBV5-1 with TRBJ2-7; the D is unclear. Sequencing was carried out using peripheral blood. The origin of this receptor is a woman between 70 and 85 years old with acute or convalescent COVID-19. For the CDR3, the DNA is TGCGCCAGCAGCTTGACGGTAAATTCCTACGAGCAGTACTTC. Protein product: CASSLTVNSYEQYF. The complete variable domain, with remaining parts taken from reference TRBV5-1 and TRBJ2-7, reads KAGVTQTPRYLIKTRGQQVTLSCSPISGHRSVSWYQQTPGQGLQFLFEYFSETQRNKGNFPGRFSGRQFSNSRSEMNVSTLELGDSALYLCASSLTVNSYEQYFGPGTRLTVT.